These 30 T cell receptor beta chains were sequenced from one sample in a study of CD8+CD57+ T cells in acquired aplastic anemia. The study profiled TCR beta VDJ and CDR3 using genomic DNA as template. TCRdb called the reads again in MiXCR, with one record for every CDR3 protein. The table lists around 170,000 distinct CDR3 sequences, around 60% of them singletons. The sequencing input was sorted CD4+, CD8+, or CD8+CD57+ T cells (not recorded which) from PBMCs. The receptors shown here come from a human donor in good health.

The V call is TRBV28, the J call TRBJ1-1; D uncertain. In germline, CDR1 is MDHEN, CDR2 SYDVKM. The CDR3 spans 15 residues. The V end lost 4 bases, the J end lost 0 bases, and 12 bases lay between the germline ends. CDR3: CASSSPEGVNTEAFF. The CDR3 bases are TGTGCCAGCAGTTCTCCAGAGGGTGTGAACACTGAAGCTTTCTTT.

V and J are TRBV19 and TRBJ1-5, with no clear D. Trimming shortened V by 8 bases and J by 6 bases, and 14 bases separated the two germline ends. CDR3 length: 13 amino acids. Germline CDR1 LNHDA, CDR2 SQIVND (reference sequence). CDR3 sequence (DNA): TGTGCCAGTGCCACGGGGTCTCCTCAGCCCCAGCATTTT. It yields the protein CASATGSPQPQHF.

This clonotype occurred many times. The rearrangement uses TRBV20-1 and TRBJ1-1; 7 bases align to TRBD1. Germline CDR1 is DFQATT and CDR2 is SNEGSKA (reference sequence). V was clipped by 4 bases and J by 11 bases; unmatched bases: 13. CDR3 length equals 13 residues. CDR3 region: CSATRGLLPLAFF. The CDR3 DNA sequence: TGCAGTGCTACTAGGGGGCTTCTCCCTCTCGCTTTCTTT.

The chain uses TRBV5-1 and TRBJ2-3; the D gene is possibly TRBD1 (6 bases). CDR3 length: 15 amino acids. Germline V lookup: CDR1 SGHRS, CDR2 YFSETQ. Trimming left V 3 bases short and J 4 bases short, with 15 bases between. CDR3 sequence (DNA): TGCGCCAGCAGCTACACAGGGATTAAGTCAGATACGCAGTATTTT. It codes for CASSYTGIKSDTQYF.

This rearrangement joins TRBV25-1 to TRBJ2-5; D is possibly TRBD1 or TRBD2 (5 bases each). The CDR3 extends over 14 amino acids. V was clipped by 3 bases and J by 4 bases, with 12 bases between them. CDR1 and CDR2 (germline): MGHDK, SYGVNS. The CDR3 DNA reads TGTGCCAGCAGTGAGAGAGGTGGGGGAGAGACCCAGTACTTC. It yields the protein CASSERGGGETQYF.

This clonotype was seen a handful of times. One junction end does not reproduce the germline sequence, and a read error may be involved. The chain joins TRBV7-3 to TRBJ2-5; tentatively, D is TRBD2 (6 bases). The CDR3 consists of 14 residues. Germline V gene lookup returns CDR1 SGHTA and CDR2 FQGTGA. The CDR3 DNA reads as TGTGCTAGCAGCTTAGGACGGGGGATGGAGACCCAGTACTTC. Protein: CASSLGRGMETQYF.

There are a few counts of this clonotype. The chain employs TRBV10-3 and TRBJ2-7, with D perhaps matching TRBD1 (7 bases). The length of the CDR3 is 16 residues. Germline V gene lookup returns CDR1 ENHRY and CDR2 SYGVKD. V lost 6 bases and J lost 2, with 20 bases in between. The CDR3 DNA reads as TGTGCCATCAGCCCTGGGACAGCCGGGGGCCCCTACGAGCAGTACTTC. This codes for CAISPGTAGGPYEQYF.

The chain is built from TRBV5-1 and TRBJ2-7, with 7 positions matching TRBD1. Germline CDR1 reads SGHRS; CDR2 reads YFSETQ. This CDR3 comprises 15 residues. V was clipped by 2 bases and J by 2 bases; unmatched bases: 7. The CDR3, as DNA: TGCGCCAGCAGCTTTGGTGAGGGGGCGCCCTACGAGCAGTACTTC. This encodes CASSFGEGAPYEQYF.

The chain uses TRBV19 and TRBJ2-1; perhaps TRBD1 as D (6 bases). The V end lost 5 bases, the J end lost 3 bases, and 11 bases lay between the germline ends. CDR1 and CDR2 (germline): LNHDA, SQIVND (reference sequence). The CDR3 is 14 residues long. The CDR3 DNA reads TGTGCCAGTAGTTCAGGGGTAATCTACAATGAGCAGTTCTTC. It codes for CASSSGVIYNEQFF.

The chain combines TRBV6-1 with TRBJ1-5; maybe TRBD1 (5 bases). Trimming pared 4 bases from V and 9 bases from J, leaving 16 bases between. The CDR3 has 14 amino acids. Germline V CDR1 and CDR2: MNHNS, SASEGT. The CDR3 region has the DNA TGTGCCAGCAGTGGAGGGACCGACATGGGGCCCCAGCATTTT. This encodes CASSGGTDMGPQHF.

The V call is TRBV2, the J call TRBJ1-5; D not resolved. The CDR3 sequence is 13 residues long. V gave up 4 bases and J gave up 6 bases, with 10 bases separating them. The germline CDR1 and CDR2 sequences are SNHLY and FYNNEI. The CDR3 DNA reads as TGTGCCAGCAGTGTTACCCTGATTCAGCCCCAGCATTTT. This encodes CASSVTLIQPQHF.

In regard to this clonotype: The junction shows a germline mismatch at one end, possibly a read error. This chain joins TRBV20-1 and TRBJ1-1; D unresolved. This CDR3 comprises 14 residues. Germline CDR1 DFQATT, CDR2 SNEGSKA (reference sequence). CDR3 protein: CSARIAGSYTEAFF. The CDR3 nucleotides read TGCAGTGCTAGGATCGCGGGCAGCTACACTGAAGCCTTCTTT.

This chain joins TRBV28 and TRBJ2-3; D perhaps matches TRBD2 (5 bases). Deletions cut 2 bases from V and 3 bases from J, with 6 bases between. CDR1 and CDR2 from the germline V gene are MDHEN and SYDVKM. The CDR3 runs 13 residues. The CDR3 DNA sequence: TGTGCCAGCAGTTTAAGGGAGACAGATACGCAGTATTTT. Residues: CASSLRETDTQYF. Full variable domain (outside the CDR3, taken from reference TRBV28 and TRBJ2-3): DVKVTQSSRYLVKRTGEKVFLECVQDMDHENMFWYRQDPGLGLRLIYFSYDVKMKEKGDIPEGYSVSREKKERFSLILESASTNQTSMYLCASSLRETDTQYFGPGTRLTVL.

In regard to this clonotype: This may arise from a read error, as a much more abundant clone is one base away. V usage is TRBV6-6 and J usage is TRBJ2-5; 9 bases map to TRBD1. Germline trimming cut 2 bases from V and 5 bases from J; bases unmatched to any gene: 6. Germline V gives CDR1 MNHNY, CDR2 SVGAGI (reference sequence). The CDR3 contains 15 residues. The CDR3 region is CASSYDRGTHETQYF. In DNA, the CDR3 is TGTGCCAGCAGTTACGACAGGGGGACCCACGAGACCCAGTACTTC.

The rearrangement links TRBV4-3 to TRBJ2-5; no firm D call. This CDR3 spans 14 amino acids. The germline gives CDR1 LGHNA, CDR2 YSLEER. Trimming removed 7 bases at V and 7 bases at J, with 19 bases between. DNA for the CDR3: TGCGCCAGCAAAGCGACTGGGCAAGACGTGACCCAGTACTTC. It specifies CASKATGQDVTQYF.

This clonotype was seen repeatedly, ten times or more. The chain couples TRBV19 to TRBJ1-1, with D uncertain. The CDR3 has 13 amino acids. Germline CDR1 is LNHDA and CDR2 is SQIVND (reference sequence). Trimming stripped 4 bases from V and 5 bases from J, with 11 bases between. The CDR3, as DNA: TGTGCCAGTAGTACTTCTGGGCGAACTGAAGCTTTCTTT. Amino acids: CASSTSGRTEAFF.

This chain joins TRBV10-3 and TRBJ2-7, with 8 nucleotides matching TRBD2. The germline V gene encodes CDR1 ENHRY and CDR2 SYGVKD. J was trimmed by 2 bases and V by 4 bases; bases with no gene match: 10. This CDR3 has 16 amino acids. CDR3 protein: CAISGAVLAVTYEQYF. CDR3 DNA: TGTGCCATCAGTGGGGCTGTACTAGCGGTTACCTACGAGCAGTACTTC.

This clonotype has more than one count but fewer than ten. The chain carries TRBV7-6 and TRBJ2-3; D gene ambiguous. Trimming cost V 4 bases and J 2 bases, with 7 bases left between them. The CDR3 has 13 amino acids. Germline V CDR1 and CDR2: SGHVS, FNYEAQ. CDR3 protein: CASSSQLTDTQYF. The CDR3 coding sequence is TGTGCCAGCAGCTCCCAGCTCACAGATACGCAGTATTTT.

This clonotype is a singleton in its sample. This chain connects TRBV19 to TRBJ2-5, with 8 positions matching TRBD1. Germline lookup yields CDR1 LNHDA and CDR2 SQIVND (reference sequence). J was trimmed by 3 bases and V by 3 bases; bases with no gene match: 9. CDR3 length: 16 residues. The CDR3 here is CASSMIEIQGEETQYF. As DNA, the CDR3 is TGTGCCAGTAGTATGATCGAGATACAGGGGGAAGAGACCCAGTACTTC.

This sequence joins TRBV2 and TRBJ1-2; the match to TRBD1 covers 8 bases. The V segment lost 6 bases and the J segment 8 bases; nucleotides outside the gene matches: 14. The CDR3 contains 15 residues. The V gene's germline CDR1 is SNHLY and CDR2 FYNNEI. CDR3 sequence: CASSFSGQGFGGYTF. DNA of the CDR3: TGTGCCAGCAGCTTTTCTGGACAGGGATTTGGAGGCTACACCTTC. The whole variable domain, remainder taken from reference TRBV2 and TRBJ1-2, is EPEVTQTPSHQVTQMGQEVILRCVPISNHLYFYWYRQILGQKVEFLVSFYNNEISEKSEIFDDQFSVERPDGSNFTLKIRSTKLEDSAMYFCASSFSGQGFGGYTFGSGTRLTVV.

V gene TRBV2 combines with J gene TRBJ1-3; weak D call: TRBD1 (6 bases). This CDR3 is built from 13 residues. V lost 7 bases and J 2 bases, leaving 9 bases between the germline ends. Per germline, CDR1 SNHLY and CDR2 FYNNEI. CDR3 region: CASIGQPGNTIYF. CDR3 bases: TGTGCCAGCATAGGACAGCCTGGAAACACCATATATTTT.

V and J are TRBV12-3 or TRBV12-4 and TRBJ2-4, with TRBD2 matching 9 bases. This CDR3 region has 17 residues. Trimming at V came to 5 bases and at J to 0 bases, leaving 8 bases not matched to a gene. As DNA, the CDR3 is TGTGCCAGCAGTAATAGCGGGGGACCACTAGCCAAAAACATTCAGTACTTC. Its protein product is CASSNSGGPLAKNIQYF.

The chain couples TRBV7-9 to TRBJ1-1, with D tentatively TRBD1 (6 bases). Trimming left V 2 bases short and J 1 base short, with 11 bases between. Germline lookup yields CDR1 SEHNR and CDR2 FQNEAQ (reference sequence). This CDR3 has 15 residues. The CDR3 bases are TGTGCCAGCAGCTTAACGGGGGCGCAGAACACTGAAGCTTTCTTT. Encoded protein: CASSLTGAQNTEAFF.

J is TRBJ2-2 and V is TRBV7-9; TRBD1 aligns across 9 bases. The J segment lost 3 bases and the V segment lost 3 bases, leaving 2 bases of the junction unmatched. This CDR3 is built from 15 residues. Germline CDR1 reads SEHNR; CDR2 reads FQNEAQ (reference sequence). The CDR3 coding sequence is TGTGCCAGCAGCTTCGGGACAGGGTACACCGGGGAGCTGTTTTTT. Translated: CASSFGTGYTGELFF.

The chain uses TRBV7-2 and TRBJ2-1; 8 bases fit TRBD2. J lost 4 bases, V lost 5 bases, and 7 bases had no gene match. Germline loops: CDR1 SGHTA, CDR2 FQGNSA. CDR3 length equals 15 residues. The CDR3 loop is CASSRGGGIYNEQFF. In DNA, the CDR3 is TGTGCCAGCAGCCGGGGCGGGGGGATATACAATGAGCAGTTCTTC.

This clonotype was seen a single time. This chain connects TRBV7-9 to TRBJ2-1; 9 positions match TRBD2. The CDR3 is 13 residues long. Trimming at V came to 6 bases and at J to 5 bases, leaving 2 bases not matched to a gene. CDR1 SEHNR and CDR2 FQNEAQ come from the germline V gene (reference sequence). CDR3 DNA sequence: TGTGCCAGCAGTGCGGGGGGGGACAATGAGCAGTTCTTC. Its protein is CASSAGGDNEQFF.

The CDR3 nucleotides are TGTGCCAGCAGCTTTGGTGACACCGGGTCCTACGAGCAGTACTTC. This gives the protein CASSFGDTGSYEQYF. This chain uses TRBV5-6 with TRBJ2-7; D is uncertain. Germline CDR1 reads SGHDT; CDR2 reads YYEEEE. V shed 2 bases and J shed 1 base, with 13 bases lying between them. The length of the CDR3 is 15 residues.

The V and J genes are TRBV7-9 and TRBJ2-3; D is uncertain. V was pared by 0 bases and J by 2 bases, with 6 bases between. Per germline, CDR1 SEHNR and CDR2 FQNEAQ (reference sequence). This CDR3 comprises 14 residues. The CDR3: CASSLAIATDTQYF. The CDR3 nucleotides are TGTGCCAGCAGCTTAGCCATCGCCACAGATACGCAGTATTTT.

This clonotype was detected only a few times. The J gene is TRBJ2-3, the V gene TRBV20-1; 10 bases fit TRBD1. CDR1 DFQATT and CDR2 SNEGSKA come from the germline V gene (reference sequence). The trim removed 4 bases at V and 5 bases at J, leaving 9 bases unmatched. This CDR3 spans 15 amino acids. CDR3 amino acids: CSATPGQGLGDTQYF. CDR3 sequence (DNA): TGCAGTGCTACTCCGGGACAGGGGCTGGGAGATACGCAGTATTTT.

The V and J genes are TRBV10-3 and TRBJ1-1, with TRBD1 matching over 9 bases. V trimming: 5 bases; J trimming: 1 base; junction bases outside the gene matches: 5. The length of the CDR3 is 15 residues. CDR1 ENHRY and CDR2 SYGVKD come from the germline V gene. As DNA, the CDR3 is TGTGCCATCAGTACTGACAGGGGGAGGAACACTGAAGCTTTCTTT. As protein: CAISTDRGRNTEAFF.